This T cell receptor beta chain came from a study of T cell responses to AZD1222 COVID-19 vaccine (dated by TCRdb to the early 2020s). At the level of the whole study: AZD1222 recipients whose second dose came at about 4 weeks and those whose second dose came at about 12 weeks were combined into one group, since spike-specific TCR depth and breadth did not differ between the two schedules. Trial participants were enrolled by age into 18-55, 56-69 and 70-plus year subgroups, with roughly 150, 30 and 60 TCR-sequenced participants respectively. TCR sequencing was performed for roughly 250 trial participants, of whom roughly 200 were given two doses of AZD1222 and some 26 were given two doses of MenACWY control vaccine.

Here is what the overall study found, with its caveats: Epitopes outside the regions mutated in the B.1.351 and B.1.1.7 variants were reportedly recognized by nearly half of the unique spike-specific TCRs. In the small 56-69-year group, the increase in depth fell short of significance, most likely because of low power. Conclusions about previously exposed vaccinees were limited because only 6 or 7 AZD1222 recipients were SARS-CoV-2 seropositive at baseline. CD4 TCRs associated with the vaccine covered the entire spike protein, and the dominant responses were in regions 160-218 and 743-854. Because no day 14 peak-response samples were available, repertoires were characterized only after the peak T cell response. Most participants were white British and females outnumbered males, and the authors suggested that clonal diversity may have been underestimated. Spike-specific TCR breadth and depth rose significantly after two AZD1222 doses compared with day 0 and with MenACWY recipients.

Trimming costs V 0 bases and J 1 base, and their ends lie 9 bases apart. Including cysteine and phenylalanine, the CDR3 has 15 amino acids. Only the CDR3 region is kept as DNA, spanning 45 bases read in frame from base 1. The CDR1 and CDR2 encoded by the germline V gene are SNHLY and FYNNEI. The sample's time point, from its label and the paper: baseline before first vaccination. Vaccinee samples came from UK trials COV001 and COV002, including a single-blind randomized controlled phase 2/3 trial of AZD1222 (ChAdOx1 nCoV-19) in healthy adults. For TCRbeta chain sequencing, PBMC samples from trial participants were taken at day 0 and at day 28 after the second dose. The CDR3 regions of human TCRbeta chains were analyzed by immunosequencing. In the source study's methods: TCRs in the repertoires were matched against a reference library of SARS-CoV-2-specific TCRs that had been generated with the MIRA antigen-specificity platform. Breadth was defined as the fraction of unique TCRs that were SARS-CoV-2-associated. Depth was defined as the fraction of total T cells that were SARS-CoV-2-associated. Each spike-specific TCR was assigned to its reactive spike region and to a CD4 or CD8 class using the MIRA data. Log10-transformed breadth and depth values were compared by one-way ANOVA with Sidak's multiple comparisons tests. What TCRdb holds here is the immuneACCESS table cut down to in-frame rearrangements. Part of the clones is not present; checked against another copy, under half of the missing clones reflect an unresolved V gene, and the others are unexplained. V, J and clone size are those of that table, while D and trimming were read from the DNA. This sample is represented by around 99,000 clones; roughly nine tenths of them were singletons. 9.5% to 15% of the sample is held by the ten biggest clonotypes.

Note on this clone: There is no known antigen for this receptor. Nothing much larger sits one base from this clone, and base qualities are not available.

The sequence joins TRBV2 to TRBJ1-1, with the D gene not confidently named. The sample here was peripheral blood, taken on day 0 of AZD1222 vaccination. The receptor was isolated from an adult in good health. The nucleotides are TGTGCCAGCAGTGAAGCGCCAGCCTCGAACACTGAAGCTTTCTTT. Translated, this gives CASSEAPASNTEAFF.